The 27 T cell receptor beta chains below come from one sample, sequenced in a study of blood T cell repertoires in COVID-19. Sequenced by immunoSEQ multiplex PCR; TCRdb stores in-frame clones only, minus some. The sample has fewer than 200,000 clones; approximately 86% are singletons. Material for sequencing was peripheral blood. Source of these receptors: a man aged 60 to 75 who had recovered from COVID-19.

This chain uses TRBV7-9 with TRBJ1-1, with 7 bases lining up with TRBD1. CDR1 and CDR2 (germline): SEHNR, FQNEAQ (reference sequence). Trimming at V came to 2 bases and at J to 9 bases, leaving 6 bases not matched to a gene. This CDR3 is 13 amino acids long. CDR3 sequence: CASSLLQGQQAFF. The CDR3 coding sequence is TGTGCCAGCAGCTTACTACAGGGACAGCAAGCTTTCTTT.

As to this clone: At the DNA level, this CDR3 is encoded by other sequences in the same sample as well. V and J are TRBV12-5 and TRBJ1-2; D is undetermined. Germline V gene sequence: CDR1 LGHNT, CDR2 FRNRAP. Trimming left V 1 base short and J 8 bases short, with 8 bases between. This CDR3 is built from 12 residues. CDR3 loop: CASGLGAGGYTF. DNA of the CDR3: TGTGCTAGTGGTTTGGGGGCCGGCGGCTACACCTTC.

The rearrangement uses TRBV6-5 and TRBJ2-2; 7 nucleotides align to TRBD1. There are 16 residues in the CDR3. Trimming took 4 bases from V and 1 from J; bases not matched to a gene: 6. Germline V CDR1 and CDR2: MNHEY, SVGAGI. The CDR3 nucleotides are TGTGCCAGCAGTTTCACGACAGGGCTGAACACCGGGGAGCTGTTTTTT. Protein product: CASSFTTGLNTGELFF.

The sample holds one count of this clone. The V gene is TRBV11-3, the J gene TRBJ2-2; 7 positions agree with TRBD1. The ends lost 4 bases at V and 4 bases at J; junction bases unmatched: 6. The CDR3 is 15 amino acids. Germline V CDR1 and CDR2: SGHNT, YENEEA. CDR3 sequence (DNA): TGTGCCAGCAGCTCCAAGGGACAGCTCACCGGGGAGCTGTTTTTT. Its translation is CASSSKGQLTGELFF.

The chain recombines TRBV7-6 with TRBJ2-2, with no clear D. Trimming cost V 5 bases and J 1 base, with 14 bases left between them. The CDR3 runs to 16 residues. The germline gives CDR1 SGHVS, CDR2 FNYEAQ. The CDR3 sequence: CASSTRLAENTGELFF. CDR3 in DNA: TGTGCCAGCAGCACCCGGCTTGCGGAGAACACCGGGGAGCTGTTTTTT.

This rearrangement joins TRBV7-8 to TRBJ1-1, with a weak D call TRBD1 (5 bases). Per the germline V gene, CDR1 is SGHVS and CDR2 is FQNEAQ. The length of the CDR3 is 15 residues. In DNA form, the CDR3 reads TGTGCTACATTAGGGCGGTGGGGGGTGAGCACTGAAGCTTTCTTT. It is translated as CATLGRWGVSTEAFF. The full variable domain, rest sourced from reference TRBV7-8 and TRBJ1-1, is GAGVSQSPRYKVAKRGQDVALRCDPISGHVSLFWYQQALGQGPEFLTYFQNEAQLDKSGLPSDRFFAERPEGSVSTLKIQRTQQEDSAVYLCATLGRWGVSTEAFFGQGTRLTVV.

This clone was seen many times. V and J are TRBV4-1 and TRBJ2-5; 8 bases match TRBD2. CDR1 MGHRA and CDR2 YSYEKL come from the germline V gene. V shed 0 bases and J 2 bases; nucleotides not matched to a gene: 5. The CDR3 is 16 residues long. The DNA for the CDR3 is TGCGCCAGCAGCCAAGAGGCAGCGGGGGCTCAAGAGACCCAGTACTTC. Residues: CASSQEAAGAQETQYF.

This sequence joins TRBV4-1 and TRBJ1-2; 8 bases align to TRBD1. There are 19 residues in the CDR3. CDR1 and CDR2 (germline): MGHRA, YSYEKL. V dropped 0 bases and J dropped 0; count of bases not matched to a gene: 12. The CDR3 bases are TGCGCCAGCAGCCAAGATGGTGGGAGACAGGGGTACACTAACTATGGCTACACCTTC. Encoded protein: CASSQDGGRQGYTNYGYTF.

The gene calls are TRBV20-1 and TRBJ1-1; D possibly corresponds to TRBD1 (5 bases). CDR3 size: 13 residues. Germline CDR1 reads DFQATT; CDR2 reads SNEGSKA (reference sequence). V lost 3 bases and J 0 bases, leaving 8 bases between the germline ends. CDR3 sequence: CSASRGMNTEAFF. For the CDR3, the DNA is TGCAGTGCTAGTAGGGGTATGAACACTGAAGCTTTCTTT.

The chain has TRBV9 and TRBJ2-7; D perhaps matches TRBD2 (5 bases). The germline CDR1 and CDR2 sequences are SGDLS and YYNGEE. CDR3 length: 13 residues. The V end lost 0 bases, the J end lost 8 bases, and 12 bases lay between the germline ends. CDR3 nucleotides: TGTGCCAGCAGCGTAGGACTATCCGAGAAGCAGTACTTC. Encoded protein: CASSVGLSEKQYF.

The chain employs TRBV11-1 and TRBJ1-1; D possibly corresponds to TRBD1 (6 bases). CDR1 is SGHAT, CDR2 FQDESV, per germline (reference sequence). The length of the CDR3 is 15 residues. V was shortened by 5 bases and J by 1 base, with 14 bases between the two germline ends. The CDR3 DNA reads as TGTGCCAGCAGCCCACTTCGGACAGCGAACACTGAAGCTTTCTTT. Translated, it gives CASSPLRTANTEAFF.

This chain connects TRBV5-4 to TRBJ2-1, with 8 bases identical to TRBD1. CDR3 length: 12 residues. From germline, CDR1 is SGHNT and CDR2 YYREEE (reference sequence). With V trimmed by 5 bases and J by 9 bases, 4 bases remained unmatched. CDR3 region: CASSYGQGEQFF. The CDR3 nucleotides are TGTGCCAGCAGTTATGGACAGGGTGAGCAGTTCTTC.

The chain employs TRBV2 and TRBJ2-7; 7 bases fit TRBD1. V was pared by 6 bases and J by 0 bases, with 8 bases of the junction left unmatched. The CDR3 is 15 residues long. Per germline, CDR1 SNHLY and CDR2 FYNNEI. As DNA, the CDR3 is TGTGCCAGCAGCAGGGGACAGATCAGCTCCTACGAGCAGTACTTC. Protein sequence: CASSRGQISSYEQYF.

The CDR3 DNA is TGTGCCAGCATGGACACCAACTCCTACGAGCAGTACTTC. As protein: CASMDTNSYEQYF. The J gene is TRBJ2-7, the V gene TRBV7-9; D may be TRBD1 (5 bases). Germline lookup yields CDR1 SEHNR and CDR2 FQNEAQ (reference sequence). The CDR3 covers 13 residues. Trimming removed 7 bases from V and 0 bases from J, with 10 bases in between.

CDR3 DNA: TGTGCCAGCAGCGCTATAACCTACGAGCAGTACTTC. This translates into CASSAITYEQYF. The rearrangement uses TRBV11-1 and TRBJ2-7; unclear D gene. The V end lost 5 bases, the J end lost 2 bases, and 7 bases lay between the germline ends. The germline V gene has CDR1 SGHAT and CDR2 FQDESV (reference sequence). The CDR3 length is 12 residues.

Here the CDR3 reads CASRGGAVYEQYF. The CDR3 DNA sequence: TGTGCCAGCAGGGGGGGGGCCGTCTACGAGCAGTACTTC. The rearrangement uses TRBV25-1 and TRBJ2-7; TRBD2 might be the D (7 bases). The CDR3 has 13 amino acids. The V gene lost 6 bases and the J gene lost 3 bases, with 12 bases spanning the gap. Germline V CDR1 and CDR2: MGHDK, SYGVNS.

This clone has just one count. V and J are TRBV3-1 (or the pseudogene TRBV3-2) and TRBJ2-1; D is unresolved. The CDR3 runs 13 residues. CDR1 LGHDT and CDR2 YNNKEL come from the germline V gene (reference sequence). Trimming took off 4 bases at V and 10 bases at J, with 14 bases between the two ends. CDR3: CASSLRPGEEQFF. DNA of the CDR3: TGTGCCAGCAGCCTCCGGCCGGGTGAGGAGCAGTTCTTC.

The J gene is TRBJ1-2, the V gene TRBV7-2, with D unclear. From germline, CDR1 is SGHTA and CDR2 FQGNSA. This CDR3 has 13 amino acids. Deletions cut 1 base from V and 4 bases from J, with 7 bases between. The CDR3, as DNA: TGTGCCAGCAGCTTAGAAGGAGCCTATGGCTACACCTTC. Encoded protein: CASSLEGAYGYTF.

This clone was counted a few times. CDR3 sequence reads: CASSLDWGRAHSNQPQHF. CDR3 DNA sequence: TGTGCCAGCAGCTTAGATTGGGGGAGGGCCCATAGCAATCAGCCCCAGCATTTT. The genes are TRBV7-9 and TRBJ1-5, with D possibly being TRBD1 (5 bases). The CDR3 extends over 18 amino acids. CDR1 is SEHNR and CDR2 is FQNEAQ in the germline V gene (reference sequence). Trimming took 1 base from V and 0 from J, leaving 16 bases between them.

This chain joins TRBV6-5 and TRBJ1-3, with 8 bases lining up with TRBD1. V gave up 10 bases and J gave up 3 bases; unmatched junction bases: 5. CDR3 size: 13 residues. The germline CDR1 and CDR2 sequences are MNHEY and SVGAGI. In nucleotides, the CDR3 is TGTGCCACCTCCAGGGGGCTTGGAAACACCATATATTTT. Amino acid sequence: CATSRGLGNTIYF.

The chain joins TRBV7-2 to TRBJ2-3, with 7 bases lining up with TRBD2. Losses at the gene ends were 6 bases for V and 1 base for J; bases not matched to a gene: 4. The CDR3 is 14 amino acids. The germline V gene has CDR1 SGHTA and CDR2 FQGNSA. The CDR3 coding sequence is TGTGCCAGCAGAGACCGGGGGGGCACAGATACGCAGTATTTT. Translating gives CASRDRGGTDTQYF. Filled out from reference TRBV7-2 and TRBJ2-3, the complete variable domain reads GAGVSQSPSNKVTEKGKDVELRCDPISGHTALYWYRQSLGQGLEFLIYFQGNSAPDKSGLPSDRFSAERTGGSVSTLTIQRTQQEDSAVYLCASRDRGGTDTQYFGPGTRLTVL.

The rearrangement joins TRBV9 to TRBJ2-1, with TRBD2 matching 8 bases. Germline V lookup: CDR1 SGDLS, CDR2 YYNGEE. The CDR3 runs 15 residues. With V trimmed by 4 bases and J by 8 bases, 11 bases remained unmatched. The CDR3 protein is CASSSTAGGADEQFF. The CDR3 DNA follows: TGTGCCAGCAGCTCTACCGCCGGGGGGGCGGATGAGCAGTTCTTC.

The rearrangement joins TRBV24-1 to TRBJ2-3; D is ambiguous. The V gene's germline CDR1 is KGHDR and CDR2 SFDVKD. The CDR3 contains 15 residues. Trimming cost V 6 bases and J 2 bases, with 14 bases left between them. CDR3 coding DNA: TGTGCCACCAGTCTGGTAACAGATCACACAGATACGCAGTATTTT. Protein product: CATSLVTDHTDTQYF.

The genes are TRBV7-6 and TRBJ2-3; a possible D gene is TRBD1 (6 bases). V was clipped by 1 base and J by 1 base, with 12 bases between them. This CDR3 contains 16 residues. Germline CDR1 and CDR2: SGHVS and FNYEAQ. The DNA for the CDR3 is TGTGCCAGCAGCTTAGACCCCCCAGGGGGCACAGATACGCAGTATTTT. Translated: CASSLDPPGGTDTQYF.

This clone appeared once. This rearrangement joins TRBV25-1 to TRBJ2-1, with 11 bases that match TRBD1. This CDR3 is built from 16 residues. The J segment lost 1 base and the V segment lost 5 bases, leaving 4 bases of the junction unmatched. Germline CDR1 MGHDK, CDR2 SYGVNS. This CDR3 is CASSPGTGGSYNEQFF. CDR3 DNA: TGTGCCAGCAGTCCCGGGACAGGGGGTTCCTACAATGAGCAGTTCTTC. Full variable domain (missing parts from reference TRBV25-1 and TRBJ2-1): EADIYQTPRYLVIGTGKKITLECSQTMGHDKMYWYQQDPGMELHLIHYSYGVNSTEKGDLSSESTVSRIRTEHFPLTLESARPSHTSQYLCASSPGTGGSYNEQFFGPGTRLTVL.

The table lists this clone with a few counts. J is TRBJ1-2 and V is TRBV12-3 or TRBV12-4; D is perhaps TRBD1 (5 bases). There are 13 residues in the CDR3. The V gene lost 0 bases and the J gene lost 3 bases, with 5 bases spanning the gap. DNA of the CDR3: TGTGCCAGCAGTTTAGCAGGGGACTATGGCTACACCTTC. Protein sequence: CASSLAGDYGYTF.

The V call is TRBV9, the J call TRBJ1-6, with D unclear. Germline V gene sequence: CDR1 SGDLS, CDR2 YYNGEE. The CDR3 covers 13 residues. V lost 0 bases, J lost 8 bases, and 6 bases lay in between. The CDR3, as DNA: TGTGCCAGCAGCGTAGCGGGGTATTCACCCCTCCACTTT. It yields the protein CASSVAGYSPLHF.